Shown below are 32 T cell receptor beta chains from a single sample sequenced in a study of T cells in Graves' hyperthyroidism and ophthalmopathy. The investigators amplified TCR beta CDR3 regions from RNA transcripts. The HTBI set primed first-round TCR CDR3 RT-PCR. TCRdb itself ran the multiplex PCR reads through MiXCR, one entry per CDR3 protein. This sample has over 200,000 distinct CDR3 sequences; approximately 15% occur once, and the top ten carry 13%. Sequencing was done on a sample of blood. The receptors come from a woman in her thirties or forties with Graves' hyperthyroidism that later progressed to Graves' ophthalmopathy.

The V and J genes are TRBV19 and TRBJ2-2; 8 nucleotides line up with TRBD1. Germline-derived CDR1 and CDR2 are LNHDA and SQIVND (reference sequence). Germline trimming cut 6 bases from V and 3 bases from J; bases unmatched to any gene: 9. There are 16 residues in the CDR3. This CDR3 is CASSHTDRGYTGELFF. CDR3 sequence (DNA): TGTGCCAGTAGCCACACCGACAGGGGATACACCGGGGAGCTGTTTTTT.

This clonotype was observed many times. The gene calls are TRBV2 and TRBJ2-7; the match to TRBD1 covers 7 bases. Germline V gene sequence: CDR1 SNHLY, CDR2 FYNNEI. With 6 bases clipped from V and 0 bases from J, the junction kept 11 bases outside the gene matches. The CDR3 extends over 16 amino acids. CDR3 sequence reads: CASRRDRNLSSYEQYF. The CDR3 region has the DNA TGTGCCAGCAGGAGGGACAGAAACTTAAGCTCCTACGAGCAGTACTTC.

The chain has TRBV11-1 and TRBJ1-1; 8 nucleotides agree with TRBD1. CDR1 SGHAT and CDR2 FQDESV come from the germline V gene (reference sequence). CDR3 length: 17 amino acids. V gave up 5 bases and J gave up 5 bases; unmatched junction bases: 16. CDR3 DNA: TGTGCCAGCAGCCTACACGGGGACAGGACGCGTACTACTGAAGCTTTCTTT. Its translation is CASSLHGDRTRTTEAFF.

This clonotype was recorded a few times. V gene TRBV6-2 or TRBV6-3 combines with J gene TRBJ2-3; D is unclear. The CDR3 contains 15 residues. Germline CDR1 reads MNHEY; CDR2 reads SVGEGT. The ends were cut back, 3 bases at V and 6 bases at J, with 16 bases in the middle. The CDR3 spells CASSYEATTLDTQYF. The CDR3 DNA reads TGTGCCAGCAGTTATGAGGCCACTACCCTGGATACGCAGTATTTT.

This sequence joins TRBV6-1 and TRBJ2-5; no clear D gene. V lost 2 bases, J lost 4 bases, and 11 bases lay in between. Germline V CDR1 and CDR2: MNHNS, SASEGT. The CDR3 spans 14 residues. CDR3 in amino acids: CASSEWANVETQYF. The CDR3 nucleotides read TGTGCCAGCAGTGAATGGGCAAACGTAGAGACCCAGTACTTC.

This clonotype was picked up a small number of times. The chain couples TRBV6-2 or TRBV6-3 to TRBJ1-3; no definite D call. The germline V and J ends were trimmed by 4 bases and 2 bases, with 12 bases remaining between them. Germline lookup yields CDR1 MNHEY and CDR2 SVGEGT. This CDR3 region has 15 residues. The CDR3 sequence is CASSSTRPAGNTIYF. The CDR3 nucleotides read TGTGCCAGCAGTTCGACCCGGCCTGCTGGAAACACCATATATTTT.

The sample holds a few counts of this clonotype. This chain joins TRBV28 and TRBJ1-5; 9 bases match TRBD1. The CDR3 covers 15 residues. V shed 5 bases and J 2 bases; nucleotides not matched to a gene: 4. The V gene's germline CDR1 is MDHEN and CDR2 SYDVKM. CDR3 loop: CASSQRTGGNQPQHF. The CDR3 DNA reads as TGTGCCAGCAGTCAACGGACAGGGGGCAATCAGCCCCAGCATTTT.

This clonotype was seen repeatedly, ten times or more. This chain joins TRBV28 and TRBJ1-6; D gene unclear. The CDR3 contains 13 residues. Trimming removed 3 bases from V and 3 bases from J, with 3 bases in between. Per germline, CDR1 MDHEN and CDR2 SYDVKM. CDR3 nucleotide sequence: TGTGCCAGCAGTTTGGACTATAATTCACCCCTCCACTTT. Protein: CASSLDYNSPLHF.

This clonotype was picked up many times. The chain has TRBV7-9 and TRBJ2-2; D perhaps matches TRBD1 (5 bases). Trimming removed 6 bases at V and 0 bases at J, with 11 bases between. Germline CDR1 reads SEHNR; CDR2 reads FQNEAQ (reference sequence). The CDR3 is made up of 15 amino acids. CDR3 protein: CASSRGQSNTGELFF. The CDR3 nucleotides read TGTGCCAGCAGTCGCGGACAATCGAACACCGGGGAGCTGTTTTTT. Full variable domain (remainder filled in from reference TRBV7-9 and TRBJ2-2): DTGVSQNPRHKITKRGQNVTFRCDPISEHNRLYWYRQTLGQGPEFLTYFQNEAQLEKSRLLSDRFSAERPKGSFSTLEIQRTEQGDSAMYLCASSRGQSNTGELFFGEGSRLTVL.

This clonotype has ten or more counts. This rearrangement joins TRBV20-1 to TRBJ2-2; 11 bases match TRBD2. CDR1 and CDR2 from the germline V gene are DFQATT and SNEGSKA (reference sequence). V trimming: 5 bases; J trimming: 3 bases; junction bases outside the gene matches: 5. This CDR3 comprises 15 residues. The CDR3 reads CSAFTSGRHTGELFF. The CDR3 coding sequence is TGCAGTGCTTTTACTAGCGGGAGACACACCGGGGAGCTGTTTTTT.

This clonotype was detected many times. The V call is TRBV19, the J call TRBJ2-3; no definite D call. V dropped 5 bases and J dropped 1 base, with 16 bases sitting between them. CDR3 size: 16 residues. Germline V gene data show CDR1 as LNHDA and CDR2 as SQIVND (reference sequence). In nucleotides, the CDR3 is TGTGCCAGTAGTCTCCGATCGTCATTAGGCACAGATACGCAGTATTTT. It yields the protein CASSLRSSLGTDTQYF.

This clonotype was seen repeatedly, ten times or more. The chain carries TRBV27 and TRBJ1-1; D unclear. V was cut by 7 bases and J by 0 bases, with 15 bases left in between. The CDR3 contains 15 residues. CDR1 and CDR2 from the germline V gene are MNHEY and SMNVEV (reference sequence). CDR3 sequence: CASNVRPKLNTEAFF. CDR3 in DNA: TGTGCCAGCAACGTTCGTCCAAAATTGAACACTGAAGCTTTCTTT.

This clonotype was observed a handful of times. J is TRBJ1-2 and V is TRBV19, with a tentative D call TRBD1 (6 bases). V lost 6 bases and J 6 bases, leaving 20 bases between the germline ends. Per germline, CDR1 LNHDA and CDR2 SQIVND (reference sequence). This CDR3 contains 15 residues. The CDR3 is CASRLSGGARNGYTF. CDR3 nucleotides: TGTGCCAGTAGATTGTCGGGGGGGGCGCGGAATGGCTACACCTTC.

This clonotype was seen ten or more times. This likely comes from a read error, as the CDR3 has no conserved phenylalanine or tryptophan at its end. This chain links TRBV19 with TRBJ1-5, with TRBD1 matching over 7 bases. V was clipped by 6 bases and J by 0 bases; unmatched bases: 11. This CDR3 spans 17 amino acids. The germline V gene encodes CDR1 LNHDA and CDR2 SQIVND (reference sequence). The chain's CDR3 is CASRKPGGPDSNQPQHS. Written as DNA, the CDR3 is TGTGCCAGTAGGAAACCAGGGGGTCCTGATAGCAATCAGCCCCAGCATTCT.

The genes are TRBV24-1 and TRBJ2-5; TRBD1 aligns across 8 bases. V lost 0 bases and J lost 5; bases outside the gene matches: 7. From germline, CDR1 is KGHDR and CDR2 SFDVKD. This CDR3 region has 16 residues. The CDR3 region is CATSDLKGQGLETQYF. The DNA for the CDR3 is TGTGCCACCAGTGATTTGAAAGGACAGGGTTTGGAGACCCAGTACTTC.

This clonotype was counted ten times or more. The genes are TRBV12-3 or TRBV12-4 and TRBJ2-7; D is unclear. V was shortened by 1 base and J by 0 bases, with 10 bases between the two germline ends. The CDR3 runs to 15 residues. The CDR3 sequence: CASSLVQDSSYEQYF. The CDR3 DNA is TGTGCCAGCAGTTTAGTTCAGGATAGCTCCTACGAGCAGTACTTC.

The table lists this clonotype with a count of one. The chain combines TRBV28 with TRBJ1-2, with D unresolved. The CDR3 covers 12 residues. CDR1 and CDR2 (germline): MDHEN, SYDVKM. The V and J ends lost 6 bases and 5 bases respectively, with 10 bases between them. CDR3: CASRRVAYGYTF. Here the CDR3 DNA reads TGTGCCAGCAGGAGAGTGGCTTATGGCTACACCTTC.

This clonotype was detected ten times or more. The gene calls are TRBV19 and TRBJ1-5, with a weak D call TRBD1 (5 bases). Germline V gives CDR1 LNHDA, CDR2 SQIVND (reference sequence). This CDR3 is 15 amino acids long. With 3 bases removed from V and 1 base from J, the gap between germline ends came to 10 bases. The CDR3 sequence: CASSIEGWSNQPQHF. The CDR3 DNA is TGTGCCAGTAGTATCGAGGGGTGGAGCAATCAGCCCCAGCATTTT.

In this sample, this clonotype turned up many times. This sequence joins TRBV7-8 and TRBJ1-1; D unresolved. V was pared by 3 bases and J by 3 bases, with 2 bases between. Germline V CDR1 and CDR2: SGHVS, FQNEAQ. There are 11 residues in the CDR3. The CDR3 here is CASSFHTEAFF. The CDR3, as DNA: TGTGCCAGCAGCTTTCACACTGAAGCTTTCTTT.

This clonotype was recorded at least ten times. The rearrangement joins TRBV11-2 to TRBJ2-1; D is undetermined. This CDR3 contains 17 residues. Germline V gene lookup returns CDR1 SGHAT and CDR2 FQNNGV. V was trimmed by 0 bases and J by 4 bases, leaving 16 bases between them. The CDR3 DNA is TGTGCCAGCAGCTTAGAGTTAGTTGGTCCGGGTTACAATGAGCAGTTCTTC. This sequence encodes CASSLELVGPGYNEQFF.

This clonotype was counted at least ten times. This chain links TRBV12-3 or TRBV12-4 with TRBJ1-5; D gene ambiguous. V was cut by 6 bases and J by 7 bases, with 7 bases left in between. CDR3 size: 11 residues. The CDR3 DNA is TGTGCCAGCAGGGCTGAACAGCCCCAGCATTTT. This sequence encodes CASRAEQPQHF.

This clonotype has at least ten counts. This chain uses TRBV30 with TRBJ1-5; D may be TRBD1 (6 bases). Deletions cut 2 bases from V and 3 bases from J, with 26 bases between. Per germline, CDR1 GTSNPN and CDR2 SVGIG (reference sequence). The CDR3 totals 19 residues. The CDR3 DNA reads as TGTGCCTGGAGTCCCTCATCGGGGGCAGGGTCAAACAACAATCAGCCCCAGCATTTT. Its protein product is CAWSPSSGAGSNNNQPQHF.

In this sample, this clonotype turned up a few times. A much more abundant neighbour one base away suggests this may be a read error. V and J are TRBV28 and TRBJ2-7, with D tentatively TRBD1 (7 bases). The CDR3 sequence is 15 residues long. CDR1 is MDHEN, CDR2 SYDVKM, per germline. CDR3 residues: CASGFIDREAYEQYF. In nucleotides, the CDR3 is TGTGCCAGCGGTTTTATCGACAGGGAGGCCTACGAGCAGTACTTC.

In its sample, this clonotype was seen a few times. The chain has TRBV20-1 and TRBJ2-6; D ambiguous. This CDR3 region has 12 residues. The germline V and J ends were trimmed by 8 bases and 8 bases, with 13 bases remaining between them. Germline-derived CDR1 and CDR2 are DFQATT and SNEGSKA (reference sequence). The CDR3 DNA reads TGCAGTCCCCCCAGGTTGCCCAACGTCCTGACTTTC. Translated: CSPPRLPNVLTF.

This clonotype was found many times. This sequence joins TRBV27 and TRBJ2-1; perhaps TRBD2 as D (5 bases). The V end lost 3 bases, the J end lost 9 bases, and 15 bases lay between the germline ends. From germline, CDR1 is MNHEY and CDR2 SMNVEV (reference sequence). The CDR3 contains 14 residues. CDR3 amino acids: CASSFSWEKGEQFF. The CDR3 region has the DNA TGTGCCAGCAGTTTTTCTTGGGAGAAGGGTGAGCAGTTCTTC.

The rearrangement links TRBV6-1 to TRBJ2-3; D not certain. The CDR3 totals 15 residues. The germline V and J ends were trimmed by 8 bases and 5 bases, with 20 bases remaining between them. The V gene's germline CDR1 is MNHNS and CDR2 SASEGT. CDR3: CASHLWRERKDTQYF. In nucleotides, the CDR3 is TGTGCCAGCCACCTCTGGCGCGAGAGGAAAGATACGCAGTATTTT.

This clonotype was seen repeatedly, ten times or more. The J gene is TRBJ2-7, the V gene TRBV4-1; D not resolved. The CDR3 is 15 amino acids. V lost 0 bases and J 3 bases, leaving 12 bases between the germline ends. Germline CDR1 MGHRA, CDR2 YSYEKL. CDR3 sequence (DNA): TGCGCCAGCAGCCAAGATGGGGTGTTAGGCTACGAGCAGTACTTC. Translating gives CASSQDGVLGYEQYF.

Many counts were recorded for this clonotype. V and J are TRBV28 and TRBJ2-3; D remains unclear. V lost 1 base to trimming and J lost 6 bases, with 5 bases between them. The CDR3 loop spans 12 amino acids. In germline, CDR1 is MDHEN, CDR2 SYDVKM. CDR3 in DNA: TGTGCCAGCAGTTTATATACGGATACGCAGTATTTT. This encodes CASSLYTDTQYF. Drawing the rest from reference TRBV28 and TRBJ2-3, the complete variable domain is DVKVTQSSRYLVKRTGEKVFLECVQDMDHENMFWYRQDPGLGLRLIYFSYDVKMKEKGDIPEGYSVSREKKERFSLILESASTNQTSMYLCASSLYTDTQYFGPGTRLTVL.

This clonotype has ten or more counts. The V gene is TRBV7-2, the J gene TRBJ1-5; 7 bases fit TRBD1. Trimming took 5 bases from V and 1 from J; bases not matched to a gene: 8. Germline values: CDR1 SGHTA, CDR2 FQGNSA. This CDR3 contains 16 residues. The CDR3: CASSPRGTASNQPQHF. CDR3 coding DNA: TGTGCCAGCAGCCCCAGAGGGACAGCAAGCAATCAGCCCCAGCATTTT.

This chain joins TRBV2 and TRBJ1-1; D remains ambiguous. The CDR3 is made up of 13 amino acids. Germline V gene data show CDR1 as SNHLY and CDR2 as FYNNEI. Trimming pared 5 bases from V and 2 bases from J, leaving 9 bases between. The CDR3 DNA sequence: TGTGCCAGCAGTTCTACCAAAAACACTGAAGCTTTCTTT. It specifies CASSSTKNTEAFF.

This clonotype came up many times. This rearrangement joins TRBV13 to TRBJ2-3; TRBD2 matches 8 bases. Unmatched junction bases numbered 17, after V lost 5 bases and J lost 4 bases. The CDR3 has 18 residues. In germline, CDR1 is PRHDT, CDR2 FYEKMQ (reference sequence). CDR3 nucleotides: TGTGCCAGCAGCACCCGACAGGAAACGGGACTAGGTCCAGATACGCAGTATTTT. Amino acid sequence: CASSTRQETGLGPDTQYF.

The CDR3 loop is CASSVETRWRYNEQFF. In DNA form, the CDR3 reads TGTGCCAGCAGCGTAGAGACTAGGTGGAGGTACAATGAGCAGTTCTTC. The chain recombines TRBV9 with TRBJ2-1, with TRBD2 as a possible D gene (6 bases). The V gene lost 0 bases and the J gene lost 4 bases, with 14 bases spanning the gap. The CDR3 contains 16 residues. The germline V gene has CDR1 SGDLS and CDR2 YYNGEE.